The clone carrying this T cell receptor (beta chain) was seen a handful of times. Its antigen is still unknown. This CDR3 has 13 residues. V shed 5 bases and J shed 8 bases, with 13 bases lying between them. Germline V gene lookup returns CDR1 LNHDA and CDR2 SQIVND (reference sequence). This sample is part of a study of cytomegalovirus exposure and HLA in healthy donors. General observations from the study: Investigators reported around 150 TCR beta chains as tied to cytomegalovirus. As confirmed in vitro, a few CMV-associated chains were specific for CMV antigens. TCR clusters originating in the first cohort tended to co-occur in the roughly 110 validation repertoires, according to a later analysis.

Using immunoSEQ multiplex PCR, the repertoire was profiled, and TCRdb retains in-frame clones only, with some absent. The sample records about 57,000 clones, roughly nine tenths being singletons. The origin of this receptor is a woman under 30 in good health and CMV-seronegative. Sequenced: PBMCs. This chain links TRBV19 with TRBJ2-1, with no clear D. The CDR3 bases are TGTGCCAGTAGTTTGGTAGGCCGGGATGAGCAGTTCTTC. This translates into CASSLVGRDEQFF.